The 32 T cell receptor beta chains below were found in one sample sequenced in a study of cytomegalovirus exposure and HLA in healthy donors. PCR involved 60 Vbeta and 13 Jbeta primers. Produced via immunoSEQ multiplex PCR; TCRdb's table is partial and in-frame only. Among 200,000 or so clones listed, roughly 84% were seen once. Sequences were obtained from PBMCs. The receptors here all came from a girl between 10 and 17 years old in good health and CMV-seronegative.

The CDR3 DNA reads TGTGCCAGCAGCCAAGAACTAGCGGGAGGCGTCACAGATACGCAGTATTTT. Translation gives CASSQELAGGVTDTQYF. The chain employs TRBV4-2 and TRBJ2-3, with 12 bases aligning to TRBD2. This CDR3 contains 17 residues. Germline loops: CDR1 LGHNA, CDR2 YNFKEQ. The junction had 3 bases not matched to a gene; V was cut back by 0 bases and J by 2 bases.

The chain links TRBV28 to TRBJ2-1, with TRBD2 as a possible D gene (5 bases). Trimming left V 3 bases short and J 5 bases short, with 8 bases between. Germline V gene sequence: CDR1 MDHEN, CDR2 SYDVKM. The CDR3 extends over 13 amino acids. CDR3: CASSLVGNNEQFF. CDR3 in DNA: TGTGCCAGCAGTTTGGTCGGGAACAATGAGCAGTTCTTC. Filled out from reference TRBV28 and TRBJ2-1, the complete variable domain reads DVKVTQSSRYLVKRTGEKVFLECVQDMDHENMFWYRQDPGLGLRLIYFSYDVKMKEKGDIPEGYSVSREKKERFSLILESASTNQTSMYLCASSLVGNNEQFFGPGTRLTVL.

The chain links TRBV6-1 to TRBJ1-6; the D is unclear. The V gene lost 7 bases and the J gene lost 8 bases, with 12 bases spanning the gap. The CDR3 runs 13 residues. CDR1 and CDR2 (germline): MNHNS, SASEGT. CDR3 nucleotides: TGTGCCAGCAAGGAGGGTGCAGATTCACCCCTCCACTTT. Translation: CASKEGADSPLHF.

With respect to this clone: The sample contains more than one DNA sequence encoding this CDR3. The chain joins TRBV7-6 to TRBJ2-5; 12 bases agree with TRBD2. Germline V gene sequence: CDR1 SGHVS, CDR2 FNYEAQ. This CDR3 is built from 14 residues. J gave up 11 bases and V 1 base, and 5 bases lay outside the gene matches. The CDR3 DNA reads TGTGCCAGCAGCTTAGGTGGACTAGCGGGGACTCAGTACTTC. This codes for CASSLGGLAGTQYF.

This chain links TRBV28 with TRBJ2-1; 7 bases fit TRBD1. V gave up 4 bases and J gave up 3 bases; unmatched junction bases: 9. Per the germline V gene, CDR1 is MDHEN and CDR2 is SYDVKM. The CDR3 is 16 residues long. The CDR3 DNA is TGTGCCAGCAGTTCGTCCGGGACAGAGGGCTACAATGAGCAGTTCTTC. This gives the protein CASSSSGTEGYNEQFF.

A few counts support this clone. This sequence joins TRBV5-6 and TRBJ1-1, with D perhaps TRBD1 (6 bases). Trimming stripped 1 base from V and 8 bases from J, with 9 bases between. Per germline, CDR1 SGHDT and CDR2 YYEEEE. CDR3 length: 12 residues. The CDR3, as DNA: TGTGCCAGCAGCTTGACGACAGGCGAAGCTTTCTTT. The encoded protein is CASSLTTGEAFF.

The rearrangement joins TRBV14 to TRBJ1-3; no firm D call. This CDR3 region has 12 residues. Germline V gene lookup returns CDR1 SGHDN and CDR2 FVKESK. Trimming removed 5 bases from V and 4 bases from J, with 6 bases in between. CDR3 DNA: TGTGCCAGCAGCGAAGCGGGAAACACCATATATTTT. Its translation is CASSEAGNTIYF.

This chain connects TRBV5-8 to TRBJ1-5; 8 bases fit TRBD1. This CDR3 has 16 amino acids. The ends lost 5 bases at V and 4 bases at J; junction bases unmatched: 11. Looked up from germline, CDR1 is SGHTS and CDR2 is YDEGEE. The CDR3 loop reads CASSYTYRDRNQPQHF. The CDR3 region has the DNA TGTGCCAGCAGTTACACCTACCGGGACAGGAATCAGCCCCAGCATTTT.

V and J are TRBV5-1 and TRBJ2-5; 12 bases match TRBD2. CDR3 size: 18 residues. The J segment lost 4 bases and the V segment lost 2 bases, leaving 12 bases of the junction unmatched. Germline-derived CDR1 and CDR2 are SGHRS and YFSETQ. The DNA of the CDR3 is TGCGCCAGCAGCTTTGGCCGCACCGGGACTAGCGGGTTAGAGACCCAGTACTTC. This gives the protein CASSFGRTGTSGLETQYF.

The chain employs TRBV28 and TRBJ2-4; the match to TRBD1 covers 9 bases. V lost 4 bases and J lost 3; bases outside the gene matches: 19. The CDR3 loop spans 20 amino acids. Germline loops: CDR1 MDHEN, CDR2 SYDVKM. CDR3 sequence: CASSSPGTGNPKGGKNIQYF. In nucleotides, the CDR3 is TGTGCCAGCAGTTCTCCCGGGACAGGGAATCCCAAGGGTGGCAAAAACATTCAGTACTTC.

In DNA form, the CDR3 reads TGTGCCAGCAAAAAGGGACAGGGAAGCTATGAGCAGTTCTTC. Translated: CASKKGQGSYEQFF. The chain uses TRBV2 and TRBJ2-1, with 9 bases identical to TRBD1. V shed 7 bases and J 8 bases; nucleotides not matched to a gene: 9. Germline values: CDR1 SNHLY, CDR2 FYNNEI. This CDR3 contains 14 residues.

This clone was picked up a small number of times. The gene calls are TRBV10-2 and TRBJ2-7; no firm D call. The germline gives CDR1 WSHSY, CDR2 SAAADI. Between the trimmed V and J ends, which lost 7 bases and 3 bases, there was a span of 16 bases. CDR3 length equals 14 residues. The CDR3 region is CASISVPGFYEQYF. Written as DNA, the CDR3 is TGCGCCAGCATTTCGGTGCCGGGTTTCTACGAGCAGTACTTC.

V and J are TRBV5-4 and TRBJ2-1, with 8 bases matching TRBD2. The CDR3 is made up of 15 amino acids. V dropped 4 bases and J dropped 9; count of bases not matched to a gene: 12. Germline V gene lookup returns CDR1 SGHNT and CDR2 YYREEE (reference sequence). In nucleotides, the CDR3 is TGTGCCAGCAGCCGCACCGGGACTAGTGGTCCTGAGCAGTTCTTC. Protein product: CASSRTGTSGPEQFF.

The chain recombines TRBV4-1 with TRBJ1-1; D gene uncertain. The CDR3 runs 15 residues. The V end lost 0 bases, the J end lost 0 bases, and 8 bases lay between the germline ends. In germline, CDR1 is MGHRA, CDR2 YSYEKL. CDR3 protein: CASSQDTSMNTEAFF. CDR3 bases: TGCGCCAGCAGCCAAGATACATCGATGAACACTGAAGCTTTCTTT.

J is TRBJ1-2 and V is TRBV6-5; 7 nucleotides agree with TRBD1. CDR3 length equals 15 residues. V was pared by 2 bases and J by 4 bases, with 7 bases of the junction left unmatched. The germline V gene encodes CDR1 MNHEY and CDR2 SVGAGI. CDR3 protein: CASSYATGPFYGYTF. The CDR3 nucleotides read TGTGCCAGCAGTTACGCGACAGGGCCCTTCTATGGCTACACCTTC.

V gene TRBV19 combines with J gene TRBJ2-3; 10 nucleotides line up with TRBD1. J gave up 8 bases and V 6 bases, and 11 bases lay outside the gene matches. Germline V gene sequence: CDR1 LNHDA, CDR2 SQIVND (reference sequence). This CDR3 has 15 residues. CDR3 sequence: CASSTGTGVSGTQYF. The CDR3 DNA is TGTGCCAGTAGCACCGGGACAGGGGTATCAGGTACGCAGTATTTT.

This chain connects TRBV18 to TRBJ2-1; 7 bases fit TRBD2. This CDR3 has 14 residues. The germline V gene encodes CDR1 KGHSH and CDR2 LQKENI. In nucleotides, the CDR3 is TGTGCTACGGGAGGCGGGAACTCCTACAATGAGCAGTTCTTC. This encodes CATGGGNSYNEQFF.

The V call is TRBV30, the J call TRBJ2-1, with D tentatively TRBD1 (5 bases). V shed 5 bases and J shed 3 bases, with 11 bases lying between them. CDR3 size: 13 residues. Germline values: CDR1 GTSNPN, CDR2 SVGIG (reference sequence). CDR3 nucleotides: TGTGCCTGGGCTCAGGGATTCTACAATGAGCAGTTCTTC. This gives the protein CAWAQGFYNEQFF.

The chain is built from TRBV18 and TRBJ2-3, with 9 bases aligning to TRBD1. The V and J ends lost 5 bases and 3 bases, in that order; junction bases with no gene match: 12. Looked up from germline, CDR1 is KGHSH and CDR2 is LQKENI. The CDR3 is made up of 17 amino acids. For the CDR3, the DNA is TGTGCCAGCTCAGTCCGAGGACAGGGGAATGGAACAGATACGCAGTATTTT. As protein: CASSVRGQGNGTDTQYF.

V is TRBV28 and J is TRBJ1-2, with no clear D. V dropped 3 bases and J dropped 7 bases, with 9 bases sitting between them. CDR3 length: 12 residues. Germline CDR1 MDHEN, CDR2 SYDVKM. CDR3 sequence reads: CASSFLLSGYTF. In nucleotides, the CDR3 is TGTGCCAGCAGTTTTCTATTAAGTGGCTACACCTTC.

The V and J genes are TRBV6-5 and TRBJ2-5; weak D call: TRBD1 (6 bases). Trimming shortened V by 8 bases and J by 9 bases, and 16 bases separated the two germline ends. CDR3 length: 12 residues. Germline loops: CDR1 MNHEY, CDR2 SVGAGI. CDR3 sequence reads: CASGEYRVPQYF. CDR3 nucleotides: TGTGCCAGCGGGGAGTACAGGGTCCCCCAGTACTTC.

V gene TRBV2 combines with J gene TRBJ2-3, with D perhaps TRBD2 (7 bases). This CDR3 is built from 15 residues. The V end was cut by 5 bases, the J end by 4 bases, with 16 bases between. Germline V lookup: CDR1 SNHLY, CDR2 FYNNEI. The CDR3 DNA follows: TGTGCCAGCAGTTTGGGGGGGGCTTTAGCAGATACGCAGTATTTT. Translation gives CASSLGGALADTQYF.

The J gene is TRBJ2-2, the V gene TRBV6-5; 8 positions match TRBD1. The CDR3 consists of 15 residues. Germline CDR1 MNHEY, CDR2 SVGAGI. Trimming at V came to 5 bases and at J to 1 base, leaving 3 bases not matched to a gene. CDR3 bases: TGTGCCAGCAGTCCAGACAGGGGGAACACCGGGGAGCTGTTTTTT. Its protein is CASSPDRGNTGELFF.

This chain connects TRBV5-1 to TRBJ2-7; D gene unclear. The CDR3 has 16 amino acids. Germline V gene lookup returns CDR1 SGHRS and CDR2 YFSETQ. V gave up 0 bases and J gave up 0 bases, with 13 bases separating them. The CDR3 region has the DNA TGCGCCAGCAGCTTGGATCCGGGTCCCAGCTCCTACGAGCAGTACTTC. This translates into CASSLDPGPSSYEQYF. The complete variable domain, with remaining parts taken from reference TRBV5-1 and TRBJ2-7, reads KAGVTQTPRYLIKTRGQQVTLSCSPISGHRSVSWYQQTPGQGLQFLFEYFSETQRNKGNFPGRFSGRQFSNSRSEMNVSTLELGDSALYLCASSLDPGPSSYEQYFGPGTRLTVT.

The CDR3 sequence: CASSLGTGYNEQFF. The CDR3, as DNA: TGTGCCAGCAGTTTAGGGACAGGGTACAATGAGCAGTTCTTC. The gene calls are TRBV28 and TRBJ2-1, with 9 bases aligning to TRBD1. The CDR3 is made up of 14 amino acids. CDR1 MDHEN and CDR2 SYDVKM come from the germline V gene. The ends lost 2 bases at V and 4 bases at J; junction bases unmatched: 0.

The V call is TRBV11-2, the J call TRBJ2-7, with D maybe TRBD1 (5 bases). CDR3 length: 20 amino acids. Germline V gene lookup returns CDR1 SGHAT and CDR2 FQNNGV. V was clipped by 0 bases and J by 1 base, with 25 bases between them. CDR3: CASSLDGGSVPGRRSYEQYF. CDR3 sequence (DNA): TGTGCCAGCAGCTTAGACGGTGGTTCCGTGCCAGGGCGCCGATCCTACGAGCAGTACTTC.

This chain connects TRBV11-2 to TRBJ2-1, with TRBD1 identical over 7 bases. Germline CDR1 is SGHAT and CDR2 is FQNNGV. This CDR3 region has 14 residues. J lost 7 bases, V lost 6 bases, and 9 bases had no gene match. The CDR3 reads CASSLVRGRNEQFF. The DNA of the CDR3 is TGTGCCAGCAGTCTCGTAAGGGGGCGAAATGAGCAGTTCTTC.

This sequence joins TRBV10-3 and TRBJ2-3; possibly TRBD2 for D (5 bases). The germline V and J ends were trimmed by 2 bases and 5 bases, with 8 bases remaining between them. The CDR3 sequence is 13 residues long. The germline V gene encodes CDR1 ENHRY and CDR2 SYGVKD. CDR3 sequence reads: CAISEGRGDTQYF. DNA for the CDR3: TGTGCCATCAGTGAGGGACGGGGAGATACGCAGTATTTT.

V is TRBV6-6 and J is TRBJ1-3; a weak D match, TRBD1 (6 bases). There are 14 residues in the CDR3. V was trimmed by 6 bases and J by 4 bases, leaving 13 bases between them. CDR1 and CDR2 from the germline V gene are MNHNY and SVGAGI (reference sequence). The CDR3 loop reads CASRDDRRGNTIYF. CDR3 sequence (DNA): TGTGCCAGCAGAGACGACAGGCGAGGAAACACCATATATTTT.

The V call is TRBV6-5, the J call TRBJ2-1; a weak D match, TRBD1 (6 bases). Trimming left V 6 bases short and J 7 bases short, with 19 bases between. Germline loops: CDR1 MNHEY, CDR2 SVGAGI. The CDR3 has 15 amino acids. CDR3 residues: CASSPLLVQGNEQFF. In nucleotides, the CDR3 is TGTGCCAGCAGCCCTCTACTGGTACAGGGAAATGAGCAGTTCTTC.

The chain links TRBV6-5 to TRBJ2-3; D is perhaps TRBD2 (5 bases). This CDR3 is built from 13 residues. Trimming stripped 2 bases from V and 4 bases from J, with 7 bases between. Germline CDR1 is MNHEY and CDR2 is SVGAGI. The CDR3 DNA sequence: TGTGCCAGCAGTTACCCAGCGGCAGATACGCAGTATTTT. Its protein product is CASSYPAADTQYF.

This chain joins TRBV28 and TRBJ1-2, with D hard to call. There are 13 residues in the CDR3. V was clipped by 5 bases and J by 5 bases, with 12 bases between them. Germline V lookup: CDR1 MDHEN, CDR2 SYDVKM. The CDR3 region has the DNA TGTGCCAGCAGTCCGGGAGGTGGGTATGGCTACACCTTC. Protein: CASSPGGGYGYTF.